The entry that follows covers one T cell receptor beta chain sequence. A read error may account for a junction end that differs from germline. Germline V CDR1 and CDR2: KGHSH, LQKENI. The CDR3 sequence is 16 residues long. This sample stems from a study of T cell changes during pregnancy in multiple sclerosis. Sequencing was performed with immunoSEQ multiplex PCR; in TCRdb, only in-frame clones are kept and a portion is missing. The table lists 45,000 to 60,000 clones, around 90% of them singletons. The rearrangement joins TRBV18 to TRBJ2-7; 14 bases agree with TRBD2. This receptor was taken from a female donor in good health, enrolled as a control in a pregnancy study. This specimen was CD4+ T cells from peripheral blood mononuclear cells, taken after pregnancy. CDR3 DNA: TGTACCAGCTCAGCAGGGACTAGCGGGAGAGTAAGGGAGCAGTACTTC. Translation: CTSSAGTSGRVREQYF.